The 16 T cell receptor beta chains given below trace back to one sample, sequenced in a study of cytomegalovirus exposure and HLA in healthy donors (TCRdb year 2017). The method was the immunoSEQ multiplex PCR assay. A mixture of 60 forward primers for TCR Vbeta segments and 13 reverse primers for TCR Jbeta segments was used in the multiplex PCR. Imported from immuneACCESS, the table was reduced by TCRdb to in-frame sequences with V and J called. These copies leave out some clones; in studies compared against another copy, an unresolved V gene accounts for under half, and the cause of the remainder is not known. Across this sample there are approximately 210,000 clones, with 70% to 80% seen only once. The top ten clonotypes cover approximately 0.4% of the sample. The sequenced sample consisted of PBMCs. The source is a male donor in good health and CMV-seropositive.

The chain uses TRBV11-3 and TRBJ2-1; 8 nucleotides agree with TRBD2. V dropped 6 bases and J dropped 1; count of bases not matched to a gene: 2. Germline CDR1 reads SGHNT; CDR2 reads YENEEA. The CDR3 spans 14 residues. The CDR3 reads CASSERGSYNEQFF. In DNA, the CDR3 is TGTGCCAGCAGTGAGCGGGGGTCCTACAATGAGCAGTTCTTC.

CDR3 DNA: TGTGCCACCGGGGGACGGACAGGGGGCTACACCTTC. Its translation: CATGGRTGGYTF. V is TRBV2 and J is TRBJ1-2; 8 positions agree with TRBD1. Germline V gives CDR1 SNHLY, CDR2 FYNNEI. This CDR3 has 12 residues. V lost 10 bases, J lost 8 bases, and 9 bases stayed unmatched.

The CDR3 nucleotides are TGTGCCAGCTCACCACCCGGGACAGTAGGTCAGCCCCAGCATTTT. It translates to CASSPPGTVGQPQHF. V usage is TRBV18 and J usage is TRBJ1-5, with 7 bases fitting TRBD1. Germline lookup yields CDR1 KGHSH and CDR2 LQKENI. This CDR3 spans 15 amino acids. V lost 0 bases, J lost 6 bases, and 5 bases stayed unmatched.

The gene calls are TRBV28 and TRBJ2-3, with 12 bases aligning to TRBD2. This CDR3 has 16 amino acids. CDR1 MDHEN and CDR2 SYDVKM come from the germline V gene. V was clipped by 6 bases and J by 3 bases; unmatched bases: 7. The chain's CDR3 is CASSQAGTSGTDTQYF. Written as DNA, the CDR3 is TGTGCCAGCAGCCAGGCCGGGACTAGCGGGACAGATACGCAGTATTTT.

V is TRBV6-5 and J is TRBJ2-7; 7 nucleotides align to TRBD1. This CDR3 is 15 amino acids long. Germline V gene data show CDR1 as MNHEY and CDR2 as SVGAGI. V was pared by 5 bases and J by 3 bases, with 10 bases of the junction left unmatched. The CDR3 spells CASSLTQTGSYEQYF. The CDR3 DNA is TGTGCCAGCAGTCTAACCCAGACAGGGAGCTACGAGCAGTACTTC.

The genes are TRBV14 and TRBJ2-5; 11 bases line up with TRBD2. V trimming: 0 bases; J trimming: 3 bases; junction bases outside the gene matches: 0. The CDR3 length is 15 residues. Germline CDR1 reads SGHDN; CDR2 reads FVKESK. CDR3 DNA sequence: TGTGCCAGCAGCCAAGAACTAGCGGGGGAAGAGACCCAGTACTTC. This sequence encodes CASSQELAGEETQYF.

The sample holds a few counts of this clone. The rearrangement uses TRBV7-7 and TRBJ2-5; TRBD1 matches at 8 bases. CDR1 and CDR2 from the germline V gene are SSHAT and FNYEAQ (reference sequence). Losses at the gene ends were 5 bases for V and 5 bases for J; bases not matched to a gene: 4. The CDR3 runs 13 residues. The CDR3: CASSADRGETQYF. As DNA, the CDR3 is TGTGCCAGCAGCGCAGACAGGGGTGAGACCCAGTACTTC.

The CDR3 protein is CASSQGTGGANYGYTF. DNA for the CDR3: TGCGCCAGCAGCCAGGGGACAGGGGGGGCTAACTATGGCTACACCTTC. The chain links TRBV4-3 to TRBJ1-2; 11 positions agree with TRBD1. The germline gives CDR1 LGHNA, CDR2 YSLEER. CDR3 size: 16 residues. After removal of 3 bases from V and 0 bases from J, the junction contained 3 bases not matched to a gene.

The chain combines TRBV5-1 with TRBJ2-3, with 8 nucleotides matching TRBD2. The CDR3 extends over 15 amino acids. V lost 0 bases, J lost 3 bases, and 3 bases stayed unmatched. Germline V gene data show CDR1 as SGHRS and CDR2 as YFSETQ. For the CDR3, the DNA is TGCGCCAGCAGCTTGGAATTAGCGGGGACAGATACGCAGTATTTT. Amino acids: CASSLELAGTDTQYF.

This rearrangement joins TRBV5-1 to TRBJ1-3, with 11 bases matching TRBD1. After removal of 0 bases from V and 0 bases from J, the junction contained 2 bases not matched to a gene. Germline CDR1 SGHRS, CDR2 YFSETQ. CDR3 size: 17 residues. The CDR3 loop is CASSLGGTGGSGNTIYF. The CDR3 nucleotides are TGCGCCAGCAGCTTGGGGGGGACAGGGGGCTCTGGAAACACCATATATTTT.

The J gene is TRBJ1-1, the V gene TRBV11-1, with D possibly being TRBD1 (5 bases). The germline V and J ends were trimmed by 5 bases and 1 base, with 8 bases remaining between them. Germline V gene sequence: CDR1 SGHAT, CDR2 FQDESV (reference sequence). The CDR3 is made up of 13 amino acids. The CDR3 nucleotides are TGTGCCAGCAGCCCTCAGGGGAACACTGAAGCTTTCTTT. It translates to CASSPQGNTEAFF.

The gene calls are TRBV5-1 and TRBJ2-2, with 12 bases aligning to TRBD2. The CDR3 runs to 17 residues. With 4 bases clipped from V and 5 bases from J, the junction kept 9 bases outside the gene matches. CDR1 is SGHRS, CDR2 YFSETQ, per germline. The CDR3 coding sequence is TGCGCCAGCAGCGTACGGTCGACTAGCGGGAGTACCGGGGAGCTGTTTTTT. It codes for CASSVRSTSGSTGELFF. The entire variable domain, with the rest obtained from reference TRBV5-1 and TRBJ2-2, is as follows: KAGVTQTPRYLIKTRGQQVTLSCSPISGHRSVSWYQQTPGQGLQFLFEYFSETQRNKGNFPGRFSGRQFSNSRSEMNVSTLELGDSALYLCASSVRSTSGSTGELFFGEGSRLTVL.

The chain recombines TRBV7-3 with TRBJ2-5, with D perhaps TRBD1 (5 bases). V gave up 4 bases and J gave up 3 bases, with 9 bases separating them. This CDR3 region has 13 residues. The germline V gene encodes CDR1 SGHTA and CDR2 FQGTGA. The chain's CDR3 is CASSYQGKETQYF. The CDR3, as DNA: TGTGCCAGCAGCTATCAGGGAAAAGAGACCCAGTACTTC.

The chain uses TRBV23-1 and TRBJ1-6; D uncertain. TRBV23-1 is an open reading frame whose function is uncertain. The CDR3 totals 14 residues. V shed 2 bases and J shed 7 bases, with 9 bases lying between them. The CDR3 region has the DNA TGCGCCAGCAGTCAAGTTAACTACAATTCACCCCTCCACTTT. Translating gives CASSQVNYNSPLHF.

The V gene is TRBV6-6, the J gene TRBJ2-7, with TRBD1 matching over 11 bases. This CDR3 is built from 14 residues. After removal of 10 bases from V and 4 bases from J, the junction contained 9 bases not matched to a gene. Germline lookup yields CDR1 MNHNY and CDR2 SVGAGI (reference sequence). The CDR3 reads CATAGGTGGYEQYF. The CDR3 coding sequence is TGTGCCACAGCGGGCGGGACAGGGGGATACGAGCAGTACTTC.

The rearrangement links TRBV6-5 to TRBJ2-3; a weak D match, TRBD1 (6 bases). V dropped 8 bases and J dropped 4 bases, with 13 bases sitting between them. CDR3 length equals 13 residues. Per the germline V gene, CDR1 is MNHEY and CDR2 is SVGAGI. The CDR3 region is CASLTGFADTQYF. CDR3 DNA sequence: TGTGCCAGCCTTACAGGGTTCGCAGATACGCAGTATTTT.